Given below is one TCR beta chain in context. Survey-level TCR beta sequencing used the immunoSEQ assay. Generated by immunoSEQ multiplex PCR, the TCRdb table keeps only in-frame clones and is missing some. Here the sample spans some 48,000 clones, 85% to 95% being singletons. The V gene's germline CDR1 is MDHEN and CDR2 SYDVKM. The V end was cut by 2 bases, the J end by 7 bases, with 15 bases between. This CDR3 has 14 residues. This chain connects TRBV28 to TRBJ2-7; D ambiguous. The receptor was derived from a middle-aged man with rheumatoid arthritis. Sequenced: PBMCs. The CDR3 DNA is TGTGCCAGCAGTTTAGAAGCTCGGGTAAGGGAGCAGTACTTC. Its translation: CASSLEARVREQYF.